The clone carrying this T cell receptor beta chain has a count of ten or more. RNA transcripts were the template for amplifying TCR beta CDR3 regions. Primed by the HTBI set, a first-round RT-PCR was run on the TCR CDR3. Using its own MiXCR run on the multiplex PCR reads, TCRdb lists one record per CDR3 protein. The sample contains about 350,000 distinct CDR3 sequences, 15% to 20% of which appear only once. The data are from a study of T cells in Graves' hyperthyroidism and ophthalmopathy. Study overall: Upon initial diagnosis and before any treatment, peripheral blood was collected.

Patients with uncontrolled infections, other autoimmune diseases, pregnancy or lactation were excluded. Out of 10 ml of fresh peripheral blood came the PBMCs. Trimming cost V 6 bases and J 0 bases, with 12 bases left between them. Germline CDR1 is MDHEN and CDR2 is SYDVKM. CDR3 size: 15 residues. Material for sequencing was blood. The sequence was obtained from a woman aged 35 to 49 with Graves' ophthalmopathy. V is TRBV28 and J is TRBJ1-5; unclear D gene. CDR3 amino acids: CASSPGMGSNQPQHF. The CDR3 bases are TGTGCCAGCAGCCCCGGGATGGGTAGCAATCAGCCCCAGCATTTT.